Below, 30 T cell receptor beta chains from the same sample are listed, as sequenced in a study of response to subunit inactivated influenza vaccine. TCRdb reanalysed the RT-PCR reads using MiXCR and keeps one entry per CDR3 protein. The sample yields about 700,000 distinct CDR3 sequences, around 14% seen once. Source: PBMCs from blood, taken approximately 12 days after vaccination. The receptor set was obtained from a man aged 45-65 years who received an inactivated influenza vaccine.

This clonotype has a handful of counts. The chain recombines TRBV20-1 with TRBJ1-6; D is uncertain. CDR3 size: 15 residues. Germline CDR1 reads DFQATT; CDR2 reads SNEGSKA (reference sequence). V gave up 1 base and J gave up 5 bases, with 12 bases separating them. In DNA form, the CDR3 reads TGCAGTGCTAGAGTCCTGGGGTCTGATAATTCACCCCTCCACTTT. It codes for CSARVLGSDNSPLHF.

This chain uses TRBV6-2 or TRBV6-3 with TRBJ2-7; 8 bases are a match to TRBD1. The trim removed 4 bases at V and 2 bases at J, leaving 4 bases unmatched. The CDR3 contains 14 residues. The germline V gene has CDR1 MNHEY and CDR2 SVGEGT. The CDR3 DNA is TGTGCCAGCAGTTCGACAGGGGACCCCTACGAGCAGTACTTC. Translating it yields CASSSTGDPYEQYF.

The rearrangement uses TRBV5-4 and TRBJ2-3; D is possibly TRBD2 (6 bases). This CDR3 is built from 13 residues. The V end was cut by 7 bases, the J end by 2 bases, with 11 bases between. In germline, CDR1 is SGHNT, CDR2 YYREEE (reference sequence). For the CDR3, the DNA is TGTGCCAGCCGGCGCGGGGTCACAGATACGCAGTATTTT. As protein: CASRRGVTDTQYF. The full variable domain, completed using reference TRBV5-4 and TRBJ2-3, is ETGVTQSPTHLIKTRGQQVTLRCSSQSGHNTVSWYQQALGQGPQFIFQYYREEENGRGNFPPRFSGLQFPNYSSELNVNALELDDSALYLCASRRGVTDTQYFGPGTRLTVL.

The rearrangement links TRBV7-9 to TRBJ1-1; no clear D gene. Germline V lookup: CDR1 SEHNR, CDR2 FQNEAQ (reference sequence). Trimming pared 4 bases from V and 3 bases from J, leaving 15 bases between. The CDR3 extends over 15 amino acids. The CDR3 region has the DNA TGTGCCAGCAGCTCTATTGGGGTGAGGGACACTGAAGCTTTCTTT. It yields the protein CASSSIGVRDTEAFF.

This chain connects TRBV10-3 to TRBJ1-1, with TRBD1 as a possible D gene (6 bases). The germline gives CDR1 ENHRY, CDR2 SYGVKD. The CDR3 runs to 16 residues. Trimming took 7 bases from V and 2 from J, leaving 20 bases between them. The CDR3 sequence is CAIKRVVQGENTEAFF. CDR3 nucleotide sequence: TGTGCCATCAAAAGGGTTGTACAGGGTGAAAACACTGAAGCTTTCTTT.

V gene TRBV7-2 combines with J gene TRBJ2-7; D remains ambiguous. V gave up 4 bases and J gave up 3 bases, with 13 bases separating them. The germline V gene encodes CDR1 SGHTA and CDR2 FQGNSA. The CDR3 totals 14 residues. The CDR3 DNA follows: TGTGCCAGCAGCTCGACATCCGACAACTACGAGCAGTACTTC. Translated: CASSSTSDNYEQYF. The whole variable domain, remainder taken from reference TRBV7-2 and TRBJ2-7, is GAGVSQSPSNKVTEKGKDVELRCDPISGHTALYWYRQSLGQGLEFLIYFQGNSAPDKSGLPSDRFSAERTGGSVSTLTIQRTQQEDSAVYLCASSSTSDNYEQYFGPGTRLTVT.

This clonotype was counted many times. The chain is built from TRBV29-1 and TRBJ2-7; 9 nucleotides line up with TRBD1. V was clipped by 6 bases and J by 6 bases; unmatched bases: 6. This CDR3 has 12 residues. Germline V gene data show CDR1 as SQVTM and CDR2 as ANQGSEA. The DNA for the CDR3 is TGCAGCGTGGGCCGGGACAGGGCCGAGCAGTACTTC. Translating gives CSVGRDRAEQYF.

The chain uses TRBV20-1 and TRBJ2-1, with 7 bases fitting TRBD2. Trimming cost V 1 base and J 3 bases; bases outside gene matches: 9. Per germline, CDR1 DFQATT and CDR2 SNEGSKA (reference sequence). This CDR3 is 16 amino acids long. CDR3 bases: TGCAGTGCTAGAGTACTTGGGAGCGGGATCTACAATGAGCAGTTCTTC. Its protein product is CSARVLGSGIYNEQFF.

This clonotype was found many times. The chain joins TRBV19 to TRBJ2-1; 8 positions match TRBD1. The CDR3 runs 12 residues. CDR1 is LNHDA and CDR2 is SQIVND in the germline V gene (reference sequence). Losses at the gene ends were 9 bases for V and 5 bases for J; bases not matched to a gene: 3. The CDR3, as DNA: TGTGCCAGCGGGACAGGCCACAATGAGCAGTTCTTC. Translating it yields CASGTGHNEQFF.

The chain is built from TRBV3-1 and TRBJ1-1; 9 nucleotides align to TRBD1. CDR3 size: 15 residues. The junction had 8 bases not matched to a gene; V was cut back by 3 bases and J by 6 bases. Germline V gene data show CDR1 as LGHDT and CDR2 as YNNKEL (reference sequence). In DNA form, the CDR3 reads TGTGCCAGCAGCCAGGGGGGACAGGGTTGGTCTGAAGCTTTCTTT. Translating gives CASSQGGQGWSEAFF.

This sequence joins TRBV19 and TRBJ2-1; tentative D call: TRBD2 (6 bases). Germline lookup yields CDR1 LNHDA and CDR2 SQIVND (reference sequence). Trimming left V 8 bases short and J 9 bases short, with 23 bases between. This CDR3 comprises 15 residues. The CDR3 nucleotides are TGTGCCAGTCACCAGGGACTCGCCCCTATCGGTGAGCAGTTCTTC. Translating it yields CASHQGLAPIGEQFF.

CDR3: CASSLARQGAGNTEAFF. The CDR3 DNA reads as TGTGCCAGCAGCTTAGCGCGCCAGGGGGCGGGGAACACTGAAGCTTTCTTT. The chain has TRBV11-1 and TRBJ1-1; 8 bases fit TRBD1. CDR1 is SGHAT, CDR2 FQDESV, per germline (reference sequence). V lost 0 bases, J lost 1 base, and 7 bases stayed unmatched. The CDR3 contains 17 residues. The whole variable domain, filled in from reference TRBV11-1 and TRBJ1-1, reads EAEVAQSPRYKITEKSQAVAFWCDPISGHATLYWYRQILGQGPELLVQFQDESVVDDSQLPKDRFSAERLKGVDSTLKIQPAELGDSAMYLCASSLARQGAGNTEAFFGQGTRLTVV.

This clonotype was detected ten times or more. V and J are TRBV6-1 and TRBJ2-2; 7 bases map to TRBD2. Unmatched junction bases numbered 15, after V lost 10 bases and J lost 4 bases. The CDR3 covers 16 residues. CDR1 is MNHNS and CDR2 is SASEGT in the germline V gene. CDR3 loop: CATQQSVAGVTGELFF. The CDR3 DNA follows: TGTGCCACCCAACAGTCGGTGGCGGGAGTCACCGGGGAGCTGTTTTTT.

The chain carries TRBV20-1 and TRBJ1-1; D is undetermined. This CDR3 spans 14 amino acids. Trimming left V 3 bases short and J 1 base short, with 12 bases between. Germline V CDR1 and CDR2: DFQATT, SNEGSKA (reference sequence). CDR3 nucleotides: TGCAGTGCTAGCAAGGATATCCAGAACACTGAAGCTTTCTTT. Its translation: CSASKDIQNTEAFF.

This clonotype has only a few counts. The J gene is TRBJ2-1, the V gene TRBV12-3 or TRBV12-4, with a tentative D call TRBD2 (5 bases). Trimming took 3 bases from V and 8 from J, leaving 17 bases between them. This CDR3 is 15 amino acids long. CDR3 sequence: CASSFGPGIFYEQFF. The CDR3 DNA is TGTGCCAGCAGTTTTGGTCCGGGGATATTCTATGAGCAGTTCTTC.

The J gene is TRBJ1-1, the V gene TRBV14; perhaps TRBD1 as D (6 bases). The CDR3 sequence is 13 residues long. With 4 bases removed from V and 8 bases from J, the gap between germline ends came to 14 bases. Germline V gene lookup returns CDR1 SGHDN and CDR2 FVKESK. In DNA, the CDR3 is TGTGCCAGCAGCCGCGGGACAAACTTGGAAGCTTTCTTT. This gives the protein CASSRGTNLEAFF.

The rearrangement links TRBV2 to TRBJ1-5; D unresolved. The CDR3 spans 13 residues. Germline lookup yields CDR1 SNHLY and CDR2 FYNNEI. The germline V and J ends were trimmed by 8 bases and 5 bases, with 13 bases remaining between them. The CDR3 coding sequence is TGTGCCAGCTGCTCGCTTTTGGATCAGCCCCAGCATTTT. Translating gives CASCSLLDQPQHF.

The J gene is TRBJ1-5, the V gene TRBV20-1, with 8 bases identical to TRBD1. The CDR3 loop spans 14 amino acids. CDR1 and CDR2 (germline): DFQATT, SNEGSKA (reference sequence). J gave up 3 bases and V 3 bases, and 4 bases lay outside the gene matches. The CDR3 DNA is TGCAGTGCTAGGGCGGACAGGGTCAATCAGCCCCAGCATTTT. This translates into CSARADRVNQPQHF.

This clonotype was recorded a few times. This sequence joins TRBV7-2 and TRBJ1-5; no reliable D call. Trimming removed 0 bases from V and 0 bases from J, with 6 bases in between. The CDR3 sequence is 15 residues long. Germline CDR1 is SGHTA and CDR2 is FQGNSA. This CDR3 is CASSLASNSNQPQHF. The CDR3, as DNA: TGTGCCAGCAGCTTAGCAAGTAATAGCAATCAGCCCCAGCATTTT.

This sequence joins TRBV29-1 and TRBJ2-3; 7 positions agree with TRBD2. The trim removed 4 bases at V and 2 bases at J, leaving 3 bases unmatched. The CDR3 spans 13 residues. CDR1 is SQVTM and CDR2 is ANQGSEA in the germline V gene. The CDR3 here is CSVGLAVTDTQYF. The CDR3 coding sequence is TGCAGCGTTGGACTAGCAGTCACAGATACGCAGTATTTT.

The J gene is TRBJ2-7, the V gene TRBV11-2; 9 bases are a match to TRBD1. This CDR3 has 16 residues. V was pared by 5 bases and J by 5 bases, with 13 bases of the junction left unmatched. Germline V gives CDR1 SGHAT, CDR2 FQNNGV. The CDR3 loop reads CASSPPTGTGLNEQYF. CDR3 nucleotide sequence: TGTGCCAGCAGCCCTCCCACCGGGACAGGGTTGAACGAGCAGTACTTC. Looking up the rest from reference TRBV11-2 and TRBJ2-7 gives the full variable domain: EAGVAQSPRYKIIEKRQSVAFWCNPISGHATLYWYQQILGQGPKLLIQFQNNGVVDDSQLPKDRFSAERLKGVDSTLKIQPAKLEDSAVYLCASSPPTGTGLNEQYFGPGTRLTVT.

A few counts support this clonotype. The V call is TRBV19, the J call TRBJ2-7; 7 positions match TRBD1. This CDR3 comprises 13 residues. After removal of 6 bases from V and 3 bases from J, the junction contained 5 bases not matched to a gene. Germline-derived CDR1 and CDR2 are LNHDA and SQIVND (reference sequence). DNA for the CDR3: TGTGCCAGTAGAAACAGGGGCAACTACGAGCAGTACTTC. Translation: CASRNRGNYEQYF.

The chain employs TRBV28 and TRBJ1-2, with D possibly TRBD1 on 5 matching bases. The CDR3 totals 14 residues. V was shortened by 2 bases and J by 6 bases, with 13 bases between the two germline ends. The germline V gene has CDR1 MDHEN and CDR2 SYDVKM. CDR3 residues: CASSLGQGTHGYTF. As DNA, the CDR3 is TGTGCCAGCAGTTTAGGGCAGGGCACTCATGGCTACACCTTC.

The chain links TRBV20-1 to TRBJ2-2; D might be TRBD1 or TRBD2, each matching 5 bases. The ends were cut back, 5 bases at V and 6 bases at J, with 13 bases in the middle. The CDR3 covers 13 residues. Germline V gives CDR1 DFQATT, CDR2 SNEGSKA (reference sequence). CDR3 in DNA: TGCAGTGCTCGAAGAGGGGCGGCCGGGGAGCTGTTTTTT. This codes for CSARRGAAGELFF.

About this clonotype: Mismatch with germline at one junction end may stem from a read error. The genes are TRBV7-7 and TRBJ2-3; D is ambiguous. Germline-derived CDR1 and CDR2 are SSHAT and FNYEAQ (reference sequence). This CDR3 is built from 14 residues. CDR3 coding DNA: TGTGCTAGCAGCTTAGGTACGGCAGGAGATACGCAGTATTTT. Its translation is CASSLGTAGDTQYF.

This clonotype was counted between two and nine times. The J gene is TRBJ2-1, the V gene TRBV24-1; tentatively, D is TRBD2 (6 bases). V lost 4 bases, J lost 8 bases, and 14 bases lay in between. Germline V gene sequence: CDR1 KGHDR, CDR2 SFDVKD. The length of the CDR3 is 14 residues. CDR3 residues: CATSDFRTGDEQFF. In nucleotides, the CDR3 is TGTGCCACCAGTGACTTTCGAACGGGGGATGAGCAGTTCTTC.

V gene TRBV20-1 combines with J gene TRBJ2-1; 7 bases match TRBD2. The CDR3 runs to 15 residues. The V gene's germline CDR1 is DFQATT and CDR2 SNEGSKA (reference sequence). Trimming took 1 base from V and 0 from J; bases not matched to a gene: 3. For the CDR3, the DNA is TGCAGTGCTAGAGTTGGCGGGAGCTCCTACAATGAGCAGTTCTTC. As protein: CSARVGGSSYNEQFF.

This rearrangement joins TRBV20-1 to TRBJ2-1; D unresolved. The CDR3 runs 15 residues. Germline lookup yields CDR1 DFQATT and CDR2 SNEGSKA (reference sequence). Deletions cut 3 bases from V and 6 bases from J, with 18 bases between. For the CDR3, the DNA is TGCAGTGCTAGGAAAGGACCGCTGGGTGTCAATGAGCAGTTCTTC. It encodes CSARKGPLGVNEQFF.

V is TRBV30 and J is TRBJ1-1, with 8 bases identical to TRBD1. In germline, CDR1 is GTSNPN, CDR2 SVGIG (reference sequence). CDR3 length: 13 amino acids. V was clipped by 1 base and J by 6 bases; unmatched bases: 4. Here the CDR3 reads CAWSGTGRAEAFF. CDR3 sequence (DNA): TGTGCCTGGAGTGGGACAGGGCGTGCTGAAGCTTTCTTT. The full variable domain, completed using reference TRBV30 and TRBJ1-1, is SQTIHQWPATLVQPVGSPLSLECTVEGTSNPNLYWYRQAAGRGLQLLFYSVGIGQISSEVPQNLSASRPQDRQFILSSKKLLLSDSGFYLCAWSGTGRAEAFFGQGTRLTVV.

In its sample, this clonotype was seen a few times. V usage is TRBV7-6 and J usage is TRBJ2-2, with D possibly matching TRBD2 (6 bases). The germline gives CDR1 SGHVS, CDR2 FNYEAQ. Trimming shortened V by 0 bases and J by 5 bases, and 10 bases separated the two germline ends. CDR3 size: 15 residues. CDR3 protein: CASSLAQAGTGELFF. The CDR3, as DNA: TGTGCCAGCAGCTTAGCACAGGCGGGAACCGGGGAGCTGTTTTTT.